This T cell receptor (beta chain) was retrieved from a study of T cells after yellow fever vaccination. Study observations and caveats: Within the sorted memory subsets, almost all vaccine-responding clonotypes could not be detected on day 0.

Synthesis of TCR cDNA relied on 5'RACE template switching, which attached a universal primer site and UMIs. Using its own MiXCR run on the 5' RACE reads, TCRdb lists one record per CDR3 protein. The sample shows some 15,000 distinct CDR3 sequences, 7.3% of them seen only once. From germline, CDR1 is WNHNN and CDR2 SYGVQD (reference sequence). With 2 bases clipped from V and 4 bases from J, the junction kept 0 bases outside the gene matches. CDR3 length: 15 amino acids. At least ten counts were recorded for this clonotype. The chain combines TRBV10-1 with TRBJ2-1; 12 bases align to TRBD2. The clonotype comes from a man between 18 and 35 years old who received the YFV17D yellow fever vaccine. The sample here was PBMCs, either bulk or a sorted T-cell subset (CD4+, CD8+, memory, or dextramer-sorted; not recorded which), taken on the day of the yellow fever booster vaccination. CDR3 protein: CASSEGTSGYNEQFF. In DNA form, the CDR3 reads TGCGCCAGCAGTGAGGGGACTAGCGGGTACAATGAGCAGTTCTTC.